This entry lists 22 T cell receptor beta chains sequenced from one sample in a study of CD8 T cells in ankylosing spondylitis. Via MiXCR, TCRdb re-called the 5' RACE reads, giving one row per CDR3 protein. In the table there are about 160,000 distinct CDR3 sequences, under 45% of which are singletons. The sample consisted of synovial fluid, either unsorted or a sorted T cell fraction (not recorded which). Every receptor here comes from a male donor with ankylosing spondylitis.

This clonotype was recorded at least ten times. V gene TRBV27 combines with J gene TRBJ1-5; D remains ambiguous. The CDR3 loop spans 15 amino acids. V lost 5 bases to trimming and J lost 5 bases, with 16 bases between them. The germline V gene has CDR1 MNHEY and CDR2 SMNVEV (reference sequence). DNA of the CDR3: TGTGCCAGCAGTACCTACTCTGGTTGGGATCAGCCCCAGCATTTT. The encoded protein is CASSTYSGWDQPQHF.

This sequence joins TRBV20-1 and TRBJ2-1; D ambiguous. Germline loops: CDR1 DFQATT, CDR2 SNEGSKA (reference sequence). Trimming left V 3 bases short and J 9 bases short, with 12 bases between. CDR3 length: 12 amino acids. The CDR3 DNA reads TGCAGTGCTAGGGTTAGCAGGAGTGAGCAGTTCTTC. It specifies CSARVSRSEQFF.

The V gene is TRBV20-1, the J gene TRBJ2-3, with D unresolved. Looked up from germline, CDR1 is DFQATT and CDR2 is SNEGSKA (reference sequence). CDR3 size: 15 residues. V shed 0 bases and J shed 0 bases, with 10 bases lying between them. The CDR3: CSARDPGPSTDTQYF. As DNA, the CDR3 is TGCAGTGCTAGAGACCCCGGACCAAGCACAGATACGCAGTATTTT.

This clonotype was found a few times. This chain links TRBV29-1 with TRBJ2-5; 8 bases are a match to TRBD1. Germline V gene lookup returns CDR1 SQVTM and CDR2 ANQGSEA. CDR3 size: 16 residues. The trim removed 7 bases at V and 0 bases at J, leaving 13 bases unmatched. DNA for the CDR3: TGCAGCGGGTGGACAGGGAACTCCTGGTACCAAGAGACCCAGTACTTC. Protein sequence: CSGWTGNSWYQETQYF.

This clonotype has ten or more counts. The V and J genes are TRBV4-1 and TRBJ1-1; D unclear. Trimming removed 0 bases from V and 6 bases from J, with 17 bases in between. The CDR3 consists of 16 residues. Germline V gene sequence: CDR1 MGHRA, CDR2 YSYEKL. As DNA, the CDR3 is TGCGCCAGCAGCCAAGATGAAGAGGCTACCTTCTCTGAAGCTTTCTTT. Translation gives CASSQDEEATFSEAFF.

This clonotype was counted at least ten times. The chain has TRBV3-1 and TRBJ2-2; no clear D gene. CDR3 length: 19 amino acids. Germline V gene lookup returns CDR1 LGHDT and CDR2 YNNKEL (reference sequence). Trimming left V 0 bases short and J 4 bases short, with 21 bases between. In DNA form, the CDR3 reads TGTGCCAGCAGCCAAGAAGGCCCCACCCCTCTGACATTCACCGGGGAGCTGTTTTTT. This gives the protein CASSQEGPTPLTFTGELFF.

V gene TRBV7-9 combines with J gene TRBJ1-2; maybe TRBD1 (5 bases). Germline-derived CDR1 and CDR2 are SEHNR and FQNEAQ (reference sequence). Trimming pared 0 bases from V and 4 bases from J, leaving 9 bases between. The CDR3 loop spans 14 amino acids. CDR3: CASSLALGAYGYTF. CDR3 DNA sequence: TGTGCCAGCAGCTTAGCGCTCGGGGCCTATGGCTACACCTTC. Filled out from reference TRBV7-9 and TRBJ1-2, the complete variable domain reads DTGVSQNPRHKITKRGQNVTFRCDPISEHNRLYWYRQTLGQGPEFLTYFQNEAQLEKSRLLSDRFSAERPKGSFSTLEIQRTEQGDSAMYLCASSLALGAYGYTFGSGTRLTVV.

The rearrangement joins TRBV5-1 to TRBJ2-1; 9 bases are a match to TRBD2. V was pared by 5 bases and J by 5 bases, with 5 bases of the junction left unmatched. The CDR3 contains 14 residues. Germline V gives CDR1 SGHRS, CDR2 YFSETQ. CDR3 residues: CASSALAGNNEQFF. DNA for the CDR3: TGCGCCAGCAGTGCGCTAGCGGGGAACAATGAGCAGTTCTTC.

The chain joins TRBV12-3 or TRBV12-4 to TRBJ2-5; D might be TRBD2 (6 bases). CDR3 length: 17 residues. Trimming pared 6 bases from V and 5 bases from J, leaving 25 bases between. In nucleotides, the CDR3 is TGTGCCAGCAGCTCAACGGGACTTACTACCTCGGGCGAGACCCAGTACTTC. Translated: CASSSTGLTTSGETQYF.

The chain combines TRBV10-3 with TRBJ2-7; D is perhaps TRBD1 (5 bases). The CDR3 has 16 amino acids. Trimming removed 2 bases from V and 2 bases from J, with 16 bases in between. Germline lookup yields CDR1 ENHRY and CDR2 SYGVKD. DNA of the CDR3: TGTGCCATCAGTGAGGGGATACGACAGCCACCCTACGAGCAGTACTTC. Protein product: CAISEGIRQPPYEQYF.

The sample holds a few counts of this clonotype. The chain couples TRBV12-3 or TRBV12-4 to TRBJ2-5; D perhaps matches TRBD2 (6 bases). V gave up 5 bases and J gave up 9 bases, with 16 bases separating them. The CDR3 has 13 residues. CDR3 sequence reads: CASSRDLPESQYF. The CDR3 nucleotides are TGTGCCAGCAGTCGGGACTTGCCCGAGTCCCAGTACTTC.

This clonotype came up a few times. The J gene is TRBJ1-6, the V gene TRBV11-2, with 8 bases aligning to TRBD1. V lost 5 bases, J lost 0 bases, and 9 bases stayed unmatched. CDR1 SGHAT and CDR2 FQNNGV come from the germline V gene. CDR3 size: 18 residues. CDR3 sequence (DNA): TGTGCCAGCAGCAGAAGACGGACAGGGAGCTCCTATAATTCACCCCTCCACTTT. Amino acids: CASSRRRTGSSYNSPLHF.

The V call is TRBV24-1, the J call TRBJ2-2, with TRBD1 matching over 7 bases. J gave up 2 bases and V 0 bases, and 11 bases lay outside the gene matches. Germline CDR1 is KGHDR and CDR2 is SFDVKD. This CDR3 is 19 amino acids long. CDR3 protein: CATSDLQTGQPTNTGELFF. CDR3 bases: TGTGCCACCAGTGATTTGCAGACGGGACAGCCCACAAACACCGGGGAGCTGTTTTTT.

This rearrangement joins TRBV9 to TRBJ2-7; tentative D call: TRBD2 (6 bases). The V gene's germline CDR1 is SGDLS and CDR2 YYNGEE. Trimming took 1 base from V and 2 from J, leaving 13 bases between them. The CDR3 runs to 15 residues. The CDR3 loop reads CASSVSSGVPYEQYF. The CDR3 bases are TGTGCCAGCAGCGTAAGTTCGGGGGTCCCCTACGAGCAGTACTTC.

V gene TRBV12-3 or TRBV12-4 combines with J gene TRBJ2-3; 9 nucleotides line up with TRBD2. The CDR3 totals 14 residues. The V and J ends lost 7 bases and 14 bases, in that order; junction bases with no gene match: 16. The CDR3 region has the DNA TGTGCCAGCACCGAACTCAACCCGGGACTAGCACCGTATTTT. Its protein product is CASTELNPGLAPYF.

This clonotype was seen once. The V and J genes are TRBV6-2 or TRBV6-3 and TRBJ2-2; no reliable D call. This CDR3 has 13 residues. Germline assignment: CDR1 MNHEY and CDR2 SVGEGT. Trimming left V 1 base short and J 6 bases short, with 6 bases between. The CDR3 bases are TGTGCCAGCAGTTACTTTAGTGCCGGGGAGCTGTTTTTT. Amino acid sequence: CASSYFSAGELFF.

The rearrangement links TRBV21-1 to TRBJ1-4. TRBV21-1 is an annotated pseudogene. The CDR3 contains 11 residues. CDR3 bases: TGTGCCAGCACCGTAAATGAAAAACTGTTTTTT. Amino acids: CASTVNEKLFF.

This chain joins TRBV15 and TRBJ1-1; D remains ambiguous. V lost 1 base, J lost 1 base, and 4 bases lay in between. The length of the CDR3 is 13 residues. Germline V lookup: CDR1 LNHNV, CDR2 YYDKDF (reference sequence). The CDR3 DNA reads TGTGCCACCAGCAGAGCGGAGAACACTGAAGCTTTCTTT. Its protein is CATSRAENTEAFF.

The V call is TRBV12-3 or TRBV12-4, the J call TRBJ2-1; 9 bases agree with TRBD2. The CDR3 consists of 14 residues. Trimming removed 5 bases from V and 7 bases from J; junction bases left unmatched: 6. The CDR3 loop reads CASSGVAGVNEQFF. CDR3 coding DNA: TGTGCCAGCAGTGGAGTAGCGGGAGTAAATGAGCAGTTCTTC.

This chain links TRBV5-1 with TRBJ2-1, with 10 bases aligning to TRBD2. The V gene's germline CDR1 is SGHRS and CDR2 YFSETQ. The ends lost 5 bases at V and 0 bases at J; junction bases unmatched: 14. The CDR3 sequence is 19 residues long. The DNA for the CDR3 is TGCGCCAGCAGATTGCGGCCGGGACTAGCGTTTAGCTCCTACAATGAGCAGTTCTTC. Translation: CASRLRPGLAFSSYNEQFF.

The V and J genes are TRBV7-9 and TRBJ2-2, with a weak D call TRBD1 (6 bases). Germline CDR1 is SEHNR and CDR2 is FQNEAQ (reference sequence). Trimming removed 2 bases at V and 0 bases at J, with 10 bases between. CDR3 length equals 16 residues. The CDR3 loop is CASSLKQGTNTGELFF. CDR3 DNA: TGTGCCAGCAGCTTAAAGCAGGGGACGAACACCGGGGAGCTGTTTTTT.

The rearrangement joins TRBV20-1 to TRBJ1-5; D unclear. Trimming cost V 0 bases and J 2 bases, with 14 bases left between them. The CDR3 consists of 16 residues. Germline V gives CDR1 DFQATT, CDR2 SNEGSKA (reference sequence). The CDR3 spells CSARESSAQGNQPQHF. In nucleotides, the CDR3 is TGCAGTGCTAGAGAGAGCTCTGCTCAGGGCAATCAGCCCCAGCATTTT.